A selection of T cell receptor beta chains follows, all from one sample in a study of shared clonotypes between healthy human individuals. TCRdb keeps only in-frame clones here, not all; method: immunoSEQ multiplex PCR. The sample has some 2 million clones, about 95% seen once. Material: naive CD8+ T cells sorted from blood. These receptors originate from a man aged 18 to 35 in good health. Both conserved end residues are part of each CDR3. The D gene is left open where the match is weak. A row's size may be missing; if present it is once, few, many or a size class.

- | TRBJ2-1 | - | TRBV5-6 | CASSDGTDSDNEQFF | TGTGCCAGCAGCGACGGGACTGATAGCGACAATGAGCAGTTCTTC
- | TRBJ1-1 | TRBD1 | TRBV30 | CAWTTGWDTEAFF | TGTGCCTGGACGACAGGGTGGGACACTGAAGCTTTCTTT
few | TRBJ2-7 | - | TRBV4-1 | CASSQVPSVYEQYF | TGCGCCAGCAGCCAAGTCCCCTCCGTGTACGAGCAGTACTTC
- | TRBJ2-7 | - | TRBV4-1 | CASSQEGRTGLAGYEQYF | TGCGCCAGCAGCCAAGAGGGACGCACAGGGTTGGCAGGGTACGAGCAGTACTTC
- | TRBJ2-3 | - | TRBV4-1 | CASSQDQGTDTQYF | TGCGCCAGCAGCCAAGATCAGGGCACAGATACGCAGTATTTT
- | TRBJ2-3 | TRBD2 | TRBV10-3 | CAISEAGGPPADTQYF | TGTGCCATCAGTGAAGCGGGAGGGCCCCCCGCAGATACGCAGTATTTT
- | TRBJ1-6 | - | TRBV6-1 | CASSALLNSYNSPLHF | TGTGCCAGCAGTGCCCTGCTAAACTCCTATAATTCACCCCTCCACTTT
- | TRBJ1-5 | - | TRBV6-1 | CASSEGRVGNQPQHF | TGTGCCAGCAGTGAGGGCAGGGTTGGCAATCAGCCCCAGCATTTT
few | TRBJ1-1 | TRBD1 | TRBV2 | CASSGQGMNTEAFF | TGTGCCAGCTCCGGACAGGGAATGAACACTGAAGCTTTCTTT
- | TRBJ1-1 | - | TRBV13 | CASSLEASYTEAFF | TGTGCCAGCAGCTTAGAGGCTTCGTACACTGAAGCTTTCTTT
- | TRBJ1-6 | - | TRBV27 | CASSLQGNPLHF | TGTGCCAGCAGTTTACAGGGGAATCCCCTCCACTTT
- | TRBJ2-1 | - | TRBV10-3 | CAISGTRNEQFF | TGTGCCATCAGTGGGACTCGCAATGAGCAGTTCTTC
- | TRBJ2-2 | TRBD2 | TRBV27 | CASRVGGGTGELFF | TGTGCCAGCAGGGTCGGGGGGGGCACCGGGGAGCTGTTTTTT
- | TRBJ2-7 | - | TRBV6-4 | CASSDRGFLIYEQYF | TGTGCCAGCAGTGACAGGGGATTCTTAATCTACGAGCAGTACTTC
- | TRBJ1-4 | - | TRBV7-6 | CASSFWEGHEKLFF | TGTGCCAGCAGCTTTTGGGAGGGCCATGAAAAACTGTTTTTT
few | TRBJ1-2 | - | TRBV19 | CASSIDKAGKYGYTF | TGTGCCAGTAGTATAGATAAGGCAGGGAAGTACGGCTACACCTTC
few | TRBJ2-7 | TRBD1 | TRBV7-9 | CASSSPGTGSSYEQYF | TGTGCCAGCAGCTCCCCCGGGACAGGGAGCTCCTACGAGCAGTACTTC
- | TRBJ2-3 | - | TRBV4-1 | CASSQSDTRYF | TGCGCCAGCAGCCAATCCGATACGCGGTATTTT
- | TRBJ2-1 | - | TRBV11-2 | CASSRIVGNEQFF | TGTGCCAGCAGCCGTATCGTAGGCAATGAGCAGTTCTTC
- | TRBJ1-1 | - | TRBV4-1 | CASSQVTAPPRGTEAFF | TGCGCCAGCAGCCAAGTGACAGCTCCCCCAAGGGGCACTGAAGCTTTCTTT
- | TRBJ2-5 | TRBD2 | TRBV7-2 | CASSPGEGGSFETQYF | TGTGCCAGCAGCCCCGGGGAGGGCGGGAGCTTTGAGACCCAGTACTTC
- | TRBJ1-1 | - | TRBV6-5 | CASSPGPATNTEAFF | TGTGCCAGCAGCCCGGGGCCAGCAACTAACACTGAAGCTTTCTTT
- | TRBJ2-7 | - | TRBV7-6 | CASSLADSSYEQYF | TGTGCCAGCAGCTTAGCAGATAGCTCCTACGAGCAGTACTTC